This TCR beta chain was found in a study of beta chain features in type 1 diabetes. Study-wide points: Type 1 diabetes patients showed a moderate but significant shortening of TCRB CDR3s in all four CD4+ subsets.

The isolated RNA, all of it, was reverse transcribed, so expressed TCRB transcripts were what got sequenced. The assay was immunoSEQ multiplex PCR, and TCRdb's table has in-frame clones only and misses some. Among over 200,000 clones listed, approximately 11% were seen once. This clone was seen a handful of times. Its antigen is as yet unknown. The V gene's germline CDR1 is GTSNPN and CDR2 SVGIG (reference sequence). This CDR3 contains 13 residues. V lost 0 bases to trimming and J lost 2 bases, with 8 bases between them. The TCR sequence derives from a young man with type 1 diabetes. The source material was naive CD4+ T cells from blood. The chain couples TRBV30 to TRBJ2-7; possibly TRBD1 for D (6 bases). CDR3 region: CAWSVDSAYEQYF. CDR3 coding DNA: TGTGCCTGGAGTGTGGACAGCGCCTACGAGCAGTACTTC.